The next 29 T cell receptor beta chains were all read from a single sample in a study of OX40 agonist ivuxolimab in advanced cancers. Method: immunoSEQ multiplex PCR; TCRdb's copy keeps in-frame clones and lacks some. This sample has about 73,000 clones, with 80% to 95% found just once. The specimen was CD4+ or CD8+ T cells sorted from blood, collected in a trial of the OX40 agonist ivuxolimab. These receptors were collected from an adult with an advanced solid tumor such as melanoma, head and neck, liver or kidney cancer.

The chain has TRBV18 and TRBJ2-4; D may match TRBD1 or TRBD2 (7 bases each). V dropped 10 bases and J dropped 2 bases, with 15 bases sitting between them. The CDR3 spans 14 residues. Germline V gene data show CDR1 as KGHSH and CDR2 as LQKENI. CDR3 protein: CATNQGGSKNIQYF. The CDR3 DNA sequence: TGTGCCACCAACCAGGGGGGGTCCAAAAACATTCAGTACTTC. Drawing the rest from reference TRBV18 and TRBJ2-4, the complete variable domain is NAGVMQNPRHLVRRRGQEARLRCSPMKGHSHVYWYRQLPEEGLKFMVYLQKENIIDESGMPKERFSAEFPKEGPSILRIQQVVRGDSAAYFCATNQGGSKNIQYFGAGTRLSVL.

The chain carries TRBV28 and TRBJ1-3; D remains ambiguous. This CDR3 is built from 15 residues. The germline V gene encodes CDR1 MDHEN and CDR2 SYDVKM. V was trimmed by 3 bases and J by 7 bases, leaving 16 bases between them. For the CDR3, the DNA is TGTGCCAGCAGTTTGGTTCGCAACCCAACGAACACCATATATTTT. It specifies CASSLVRNPTNTIYF.

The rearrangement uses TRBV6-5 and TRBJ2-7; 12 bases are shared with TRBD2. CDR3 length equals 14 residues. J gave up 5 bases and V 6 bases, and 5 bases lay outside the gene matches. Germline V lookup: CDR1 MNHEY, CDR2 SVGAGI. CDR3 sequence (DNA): TGTGCCAGCAGAAGACTAGCGGGAGCCCACGAGCAGTACTTC. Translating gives CASRRLAGAHEQYF.

CDR3 in DNA: TGTGCCATCAGTGAAGATGGCGGGAGGGGAGATACGCAGTATTTT. Its protein is CAISEDGGRGDTQYF. This chain connects TRBV10-3 to TRBJ2-3; TRBD2 agrees at 9 bases. The junction had 6 bases not matched to a gene; V was cut back by 3 bases and J by 5 bases. CDR1 is ENHRY and CDR2 is SYGVKD in the germline V gene. The CDR3 is 15 residues long.

The CDR3 DNA reads TGTGCCAGCAGCCGCCGGACAGGGGAAAACACTGAAGCTTTCTTT. Translation gives CASSRRTGENTEAFF. The chain combines TRBV14 with TRBJ1-1, with 9 bases aligning to TRBD1. The CDR3 spans 15 residues. Trimming took 4 bases from V and 2 from J; bases not matched to a gene: 5. Germline V gene data show CDR1 as SGHDN and CDR2 as FVKESK.

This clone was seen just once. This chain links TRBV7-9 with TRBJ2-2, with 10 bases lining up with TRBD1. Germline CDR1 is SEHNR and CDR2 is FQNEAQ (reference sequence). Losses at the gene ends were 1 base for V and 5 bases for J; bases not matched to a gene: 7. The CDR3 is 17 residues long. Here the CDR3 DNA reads TGTGCCAGCAGCTTAGATGACAGGGGGCTAAGTACCGGGGAGCTGTTTTTT. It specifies CASSLDDRGLSTGELFF.

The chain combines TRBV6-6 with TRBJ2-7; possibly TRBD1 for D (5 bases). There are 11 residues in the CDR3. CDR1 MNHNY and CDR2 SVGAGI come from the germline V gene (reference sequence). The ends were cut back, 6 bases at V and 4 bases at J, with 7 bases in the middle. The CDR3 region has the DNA TGTGCCAGCAGGACAGAGTACGAGCAGTACTTC. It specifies CASRTEYEQYF.

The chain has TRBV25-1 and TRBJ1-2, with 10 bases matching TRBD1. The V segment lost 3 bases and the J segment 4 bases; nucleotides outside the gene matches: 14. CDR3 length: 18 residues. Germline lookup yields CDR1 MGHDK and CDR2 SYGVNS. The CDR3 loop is CASSDSLGTTGGGYGYTF. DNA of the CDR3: TGTGCCAGCAGTGATTCCCTGGGGACGACAGGGGGCGGCTATGGCTACACCTTC.

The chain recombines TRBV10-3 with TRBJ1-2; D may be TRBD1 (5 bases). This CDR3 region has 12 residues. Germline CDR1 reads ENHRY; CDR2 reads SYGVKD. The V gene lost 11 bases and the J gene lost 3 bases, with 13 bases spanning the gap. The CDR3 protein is CAAEGTDYGYTF. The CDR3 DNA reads TGTGCCGCCGAGGGGACTGACTATGGCTACACCTTC.

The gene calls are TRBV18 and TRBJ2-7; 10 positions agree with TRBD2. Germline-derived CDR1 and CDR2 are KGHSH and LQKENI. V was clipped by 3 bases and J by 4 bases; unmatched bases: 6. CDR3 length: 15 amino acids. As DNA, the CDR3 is TGTGCCAGCTCACCTGGACTAGCGGTAGCGTACGAGCAGTACTTC. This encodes CASSPGLAVAYEQYF.

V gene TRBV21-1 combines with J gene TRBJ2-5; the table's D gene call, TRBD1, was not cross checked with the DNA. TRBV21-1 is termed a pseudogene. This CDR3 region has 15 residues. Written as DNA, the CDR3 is TGTGCCAGCAGACGCTGGGACAGGGGTCGAGAGACCCAGTACTTC. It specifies CASRRWDRGRETQYF.

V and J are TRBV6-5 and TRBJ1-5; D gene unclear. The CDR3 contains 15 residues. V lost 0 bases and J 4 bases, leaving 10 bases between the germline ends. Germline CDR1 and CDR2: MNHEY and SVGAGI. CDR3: CASSYSNKGNQPQHF. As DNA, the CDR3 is TGTGCCAGCAGTTACTCTAACAAGGGAAATCAGCCCCAGCATTTT.

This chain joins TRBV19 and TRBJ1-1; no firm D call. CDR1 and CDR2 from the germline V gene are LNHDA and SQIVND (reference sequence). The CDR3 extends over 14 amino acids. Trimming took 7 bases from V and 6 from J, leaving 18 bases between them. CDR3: CASNTVLRSSEAFF. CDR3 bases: TGTGCCAGTAACACTGTTTTGAGGAGCTCTGAAGCTTTCTTT.

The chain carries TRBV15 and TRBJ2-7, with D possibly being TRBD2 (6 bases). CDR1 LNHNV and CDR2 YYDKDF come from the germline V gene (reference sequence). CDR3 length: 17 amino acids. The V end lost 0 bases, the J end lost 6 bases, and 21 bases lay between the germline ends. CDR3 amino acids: CATSRDHLMAGLGEQYF. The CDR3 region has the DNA TGTGCCACCAGCAGAGATCATTTAATGGCGGGACTGGGCGAGCAGTACTTC.

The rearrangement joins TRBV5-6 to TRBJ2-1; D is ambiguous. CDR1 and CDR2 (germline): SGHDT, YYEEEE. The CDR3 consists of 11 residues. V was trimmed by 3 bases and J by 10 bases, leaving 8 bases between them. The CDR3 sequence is CASSSGPEQFF. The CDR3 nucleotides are TGTGCCAGCAGCTCGGGCCCGGAGCAGTTCTTC.

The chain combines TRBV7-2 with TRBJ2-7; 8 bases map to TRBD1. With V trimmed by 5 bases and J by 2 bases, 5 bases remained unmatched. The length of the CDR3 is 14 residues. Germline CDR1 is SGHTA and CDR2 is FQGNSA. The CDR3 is CASSPGTGAYEQYF. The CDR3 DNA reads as TGTGCCAGCAGCCCCGGGACAGGAGCCTACGAGCAGTACTTC.

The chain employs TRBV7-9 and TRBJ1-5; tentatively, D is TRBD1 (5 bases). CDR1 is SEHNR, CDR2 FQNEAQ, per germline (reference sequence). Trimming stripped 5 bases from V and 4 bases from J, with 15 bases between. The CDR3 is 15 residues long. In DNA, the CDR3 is TGTGCCAGCAGCGAAAGTATGGGGGGGAATCAGCCCCAGCATTTT. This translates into CASSESMGGNQPQHF.

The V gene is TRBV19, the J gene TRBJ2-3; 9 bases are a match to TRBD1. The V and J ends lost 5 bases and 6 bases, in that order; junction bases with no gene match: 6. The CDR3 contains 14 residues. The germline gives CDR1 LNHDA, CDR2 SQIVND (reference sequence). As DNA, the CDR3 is TGTGCCAGTAGTGTACAGGGGGCAGAGGATACGCAGTATTTT. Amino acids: CASSVQGAEDTQYF. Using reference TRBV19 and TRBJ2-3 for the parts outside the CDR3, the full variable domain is DGGITQSPKYLFRKEGQNVTLSCEQNLNHDAMYWYRQDPGQGLRLIYYSQIVNDFQKGDIAEGYSVSREKKESFPLTVTSAQKNPTAFYLCASSVQGAEDTQYFGPGTRLTVL.

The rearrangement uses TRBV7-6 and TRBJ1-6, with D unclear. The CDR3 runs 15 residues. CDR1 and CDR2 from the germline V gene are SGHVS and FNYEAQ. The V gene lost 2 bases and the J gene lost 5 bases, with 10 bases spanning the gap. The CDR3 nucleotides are TGTGCCAGCAGCTTAAGGGCTGGGAATAATTCACCCCTCCACTTT. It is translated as CASSLRAGNNSPLHF.

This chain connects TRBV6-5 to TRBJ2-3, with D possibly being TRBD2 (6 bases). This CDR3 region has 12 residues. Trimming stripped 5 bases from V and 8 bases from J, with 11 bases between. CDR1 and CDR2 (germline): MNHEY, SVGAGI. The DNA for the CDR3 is TGTGCCAGCAGTCACACGGAGGGTACGCAGTATTTT. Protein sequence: CASSHTEGTQYF.

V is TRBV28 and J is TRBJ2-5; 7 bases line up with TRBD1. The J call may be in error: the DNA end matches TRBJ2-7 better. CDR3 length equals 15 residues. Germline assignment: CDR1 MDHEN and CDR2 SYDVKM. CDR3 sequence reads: CASSRPGQSSYEQYF. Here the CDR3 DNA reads TGTGCCAGCAGTAGACCGGGACAGTCCTCCTACGAGCAGTACTTC.

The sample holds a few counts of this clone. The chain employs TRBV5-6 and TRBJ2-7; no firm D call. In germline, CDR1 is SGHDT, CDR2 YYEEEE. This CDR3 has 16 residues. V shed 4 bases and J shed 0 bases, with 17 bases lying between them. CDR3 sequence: CASSNLGRLSSYEQYF. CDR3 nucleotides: TGTGCCAGCAGCAACCTGGGTCGTCTTTCCTCCTACGAGCAGTACTTC. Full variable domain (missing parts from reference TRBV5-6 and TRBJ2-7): DAGVTQSPTHLIKTRGQQVTLRCSPKSGHDTVSWYQQALGQGPQFIFQYYEEEERQRGNFPDRFSGHQFPNYSSELNVNALLLGDSALYLCASSNLGRLSSYEQYFGPGTRLTVT.

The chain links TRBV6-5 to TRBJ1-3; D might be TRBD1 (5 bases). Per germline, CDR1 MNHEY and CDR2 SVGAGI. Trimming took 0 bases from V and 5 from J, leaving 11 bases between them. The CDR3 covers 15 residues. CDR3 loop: CASSYSRGTRNTIYF. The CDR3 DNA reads TGTGCCAGCAGTTACTCAAGGGGTACGAGAAACACCATATATTTT.

The CDR3, as DNA: TGTGCCAGCAGTTACAGCCAGGGGGGATCCTACGAGCAGTACTTC. Protein sequence: CASSYSQGGSYEQYF. The chain has TRBV6-5 and TRBJ2-7; tentative D call: TRBD1 (7 bases). The germline gives CDR1 MNHEY, CDR2 SVGAGI. V dropped 2 bases and J dropped 1 base, with 12 bases sitting between them. The CDR3 runs to 15 residues.

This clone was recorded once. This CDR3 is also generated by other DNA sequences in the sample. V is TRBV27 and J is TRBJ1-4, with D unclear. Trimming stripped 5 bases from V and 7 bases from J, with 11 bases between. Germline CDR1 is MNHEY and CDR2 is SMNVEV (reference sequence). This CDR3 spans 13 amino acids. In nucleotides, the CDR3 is TGTGCCAGCAGTCTCAGAGTTACTGAAAAACTGTTTTTT. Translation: CASSLRVTEKLFF.

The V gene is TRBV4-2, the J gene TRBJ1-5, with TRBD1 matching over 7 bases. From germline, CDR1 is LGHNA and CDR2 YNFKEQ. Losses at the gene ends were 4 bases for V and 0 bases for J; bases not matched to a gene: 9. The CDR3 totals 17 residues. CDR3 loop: CASSRAAGTDSNQPQHF. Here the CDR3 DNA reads TGTGCCAGCAGCCGCGCGGCCGGGACAGATAGCAATCAGCCCCAGCATTTT.

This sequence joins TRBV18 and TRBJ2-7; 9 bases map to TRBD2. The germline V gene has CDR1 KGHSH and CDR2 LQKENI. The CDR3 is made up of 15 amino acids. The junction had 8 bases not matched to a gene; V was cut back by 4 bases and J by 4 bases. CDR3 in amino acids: CASSLNSGRLYEQYF. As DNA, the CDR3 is TGTGCCAGCTCACTCAATAGCGGGAGACTATACGAGCAGTACTTC.

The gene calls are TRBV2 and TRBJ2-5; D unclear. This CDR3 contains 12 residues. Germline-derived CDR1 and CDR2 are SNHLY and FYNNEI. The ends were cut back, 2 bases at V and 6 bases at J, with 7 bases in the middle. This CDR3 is CASSEWRQTQYF. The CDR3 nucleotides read TGTGCCAGCAGTGAATGGCGGCAGACCCAGTACTTC.

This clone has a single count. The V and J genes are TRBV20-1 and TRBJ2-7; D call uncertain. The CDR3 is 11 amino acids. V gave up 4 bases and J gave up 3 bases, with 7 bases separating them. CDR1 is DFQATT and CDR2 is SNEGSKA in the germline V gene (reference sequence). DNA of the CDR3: TGCAGTGCTAATTTAGGCTACGAGCAGTACTTC. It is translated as CSANLGYEQYF.